The rows below give T cell receptor beta chains drawn from one sample of a study of cytomegalovirus exposure and HLA in healthy donors. The repertoire was sequenced with immunoSEQ multiplex PCR; TCRdb's copy has only in-frame clones and lacks some. This table holds over 85,000 clones, around nine tenths found once. The source material was PBMCs. These receptors were obtained from a woman between 18 and 30 years old in good health and CMV-seronegative. Both conserved end residues are part of each CDR3. D genes are given only for firm matches. Size is stated for part of the rows, as once, few or many counts, or as a class when the clone is expanded.

D,J,V,size,DNA,CDR3
-,TRBJ2-7,TRBV5-4,once,TGTGCCAGCAGCTTGAGGGGCGAGCAGTACTTC,CASSLRGEQYF
TRBD1,TRBJ1-3,TRBV4-3,-,TGCGCCAGCAGCCGGACACAGGGGTCCGGAAACACCATATATTTT,CASSRTQGSGNTIYF
TRBD2,TRBJ2-3,TRBV27,-,TGTGCCAGCAGAACCGGGACTAGCGGGAGAGTTAGCACAGATACGCAGTATTTT,CASRTGTSGRVSTDTQYF
-,TRBJ2-5,TRBV28,-,TGTGCCAGCAGTTTAGCGGGACAGCCCCAAGAGACCCAGTACTTC,CASSLAGQPQETQYF
-,TRBJ1-4,TRBV10-3,-,TGTGCCATCAGTGTCGAACAGCCTAATGAAAAACTGTTTTTT,CAISVEQPNEKLFF
TRBD1,TRBJ1-5,TRBV15,-,TGTGCCACCAGCGGGACAGGGGAATTCAATCAGCCCCAGCATTTT,CATSGTGEFNQPQHF
-,TRBJ1-6,TRBV5-6,-,TGTGCCAGCAGCCCCGACAGACATAATTCACCCCTCCACTTT,CASSPDRHNSPLHF
TRBD1,TRBJ2-1,TRBV28,-,TGTGCCAGCAGTCTATTAAACGGACAGGCGAACGAGCAGTTCTTC,CASSLLNGQANEQFF
TRBD2,TRBJ2-2,TRBV7-3,-,TGTGCCAGCAGCTCCCATAGCGGGGCGAACACCGGGGAGCTGTTTTTT,CASSSHSGANTGELFF
-,TRBJ2-5,TRBV9,-,TGTGCCAGCAGTTCCACCCAGGGGTCTTGGCTCCAGTACTTC,CASSSTQGSWLQYF
-,TRBJ2-7,TRBV28,-,TGTGCCAGCAGGGGTCCCGACAGTCACGAGCAGTACTTC,CASRGPDSHEQYF
-,TRBJ2-5,TRBV30,-,TGTGCCGGGATATCAGTAGCCTCTCGAAACCAAGAGACCCAGTACTTC,CAGISVASRNQETQYF
-,TRBJ1-3,TRBV28,-,TGTGCCAGCCGTCGGGGAGCTGGAAACACCATATATTTT,CASRRGAGNTIYF
-,TRBJ1-4,TRBV7-9,-,TGTGCCAGCAGCTCGGACAGACCAACTAATGAAAAACTGTTTTTT,CASSSDRPTNEKLFF
-,TRBJ2-1,TRBV7-3,-,TGTGCCAGCAGCTTAGAAGTGGGAGTATCGAATGAGCAGTTCTTC,CASSLEVGVSNEQFF
-,TRBJ2-3,TRBV9,-,TGTGCCAGCAGCGTACGCGCAGGGGCAGATACGCAGTATTTT,CASSVRAGADTQYF
-,TRBJ1-4,TRBV7-3,-,TGTGCCAGCAGCCCCTCGGGGGCAACTAATGAAAAACTGTTTTTT,CASSPSGATNEKLFF
-,TRBJ1-1,TRBV5-4,-,TGTGCCAGCAGCTTGGCGGGGGGAGACACTGAAGCTTTCTTT,CASSLAGGDTEAFF
-,TRBJ1-2,TRBV5-8,-,TGTGCCAGCAGCCAACAGGGACCCTATGGCTACACCTTC,CASSQQGPYGYTF
TRBD1,TRBJ1-5,TRBV10-1,-,TGCGCCAGCAGTGAGTCCGGGACAGTCCTACTAATCAATCAGCCCCAGCATTTT,CASSESGTVLLINQPQHF
-,TRBJ2-2,TRBV19,-,TGTGCCAGTAGCCGGCCAGGTGGTTTGGCCGGGGAGCTGTTTTTT,CASSRPGGLAGELFF
TRBD2,TRBJ2-7,TRBV7-2,-,TGTGCCAGCAGCTTAGGATCTAGCGGGGGAAGCTACGAGCAGTACTTC,CASSLGSSGGSYEQYF
TRBD1,TRBJ1-5,TRBV27,-,TGTGCCAGCAGTTTCCATACAGGGGGCCGGGGGAATCAGCCCCAGCATTTT,CASSFHTGGRGNQPQHF
-,TRBJ2-1,TRBV2,-,TGTGCCAGCAGTGCTAGACTCGACAATGAGCAGTTCTTC,CASSARLDNEQFF
-,TRBJ2-7,TRBV7-6,-,TGTGCCAGCAGCTTAGGAAGTAGAGACTACGAGCAGTACTTC,CASSLGSRDYEQYF
TRBD1,TRBJ2-5,TRBV2,-,TGTGCCAGCAGGGGAGAACAGGGGGAGACCCAGTACTTC,CASRGEQGETQYF
-,TRBJ1-5,TRBV28,-,TGTGCCAGCAGTCTCAGGGGACACCAGCCCCAGCATTTT,CASSLRGHQPQHF
TRBD2,TRBJ2-7,TRBV28,-,TGTGCCACCCTAATAGCGGGAGGGCCCTACGAGCAGTACTTC,CATLIAGGPYEQYF
TRBD1,TRBJ1-1,TRBV7-8,few,TGTGCCAGCAGCCTGCGGGACAGGGGATCGAACACTGAAGCTTTCTTT,CASSLRDRGSNTEAFF